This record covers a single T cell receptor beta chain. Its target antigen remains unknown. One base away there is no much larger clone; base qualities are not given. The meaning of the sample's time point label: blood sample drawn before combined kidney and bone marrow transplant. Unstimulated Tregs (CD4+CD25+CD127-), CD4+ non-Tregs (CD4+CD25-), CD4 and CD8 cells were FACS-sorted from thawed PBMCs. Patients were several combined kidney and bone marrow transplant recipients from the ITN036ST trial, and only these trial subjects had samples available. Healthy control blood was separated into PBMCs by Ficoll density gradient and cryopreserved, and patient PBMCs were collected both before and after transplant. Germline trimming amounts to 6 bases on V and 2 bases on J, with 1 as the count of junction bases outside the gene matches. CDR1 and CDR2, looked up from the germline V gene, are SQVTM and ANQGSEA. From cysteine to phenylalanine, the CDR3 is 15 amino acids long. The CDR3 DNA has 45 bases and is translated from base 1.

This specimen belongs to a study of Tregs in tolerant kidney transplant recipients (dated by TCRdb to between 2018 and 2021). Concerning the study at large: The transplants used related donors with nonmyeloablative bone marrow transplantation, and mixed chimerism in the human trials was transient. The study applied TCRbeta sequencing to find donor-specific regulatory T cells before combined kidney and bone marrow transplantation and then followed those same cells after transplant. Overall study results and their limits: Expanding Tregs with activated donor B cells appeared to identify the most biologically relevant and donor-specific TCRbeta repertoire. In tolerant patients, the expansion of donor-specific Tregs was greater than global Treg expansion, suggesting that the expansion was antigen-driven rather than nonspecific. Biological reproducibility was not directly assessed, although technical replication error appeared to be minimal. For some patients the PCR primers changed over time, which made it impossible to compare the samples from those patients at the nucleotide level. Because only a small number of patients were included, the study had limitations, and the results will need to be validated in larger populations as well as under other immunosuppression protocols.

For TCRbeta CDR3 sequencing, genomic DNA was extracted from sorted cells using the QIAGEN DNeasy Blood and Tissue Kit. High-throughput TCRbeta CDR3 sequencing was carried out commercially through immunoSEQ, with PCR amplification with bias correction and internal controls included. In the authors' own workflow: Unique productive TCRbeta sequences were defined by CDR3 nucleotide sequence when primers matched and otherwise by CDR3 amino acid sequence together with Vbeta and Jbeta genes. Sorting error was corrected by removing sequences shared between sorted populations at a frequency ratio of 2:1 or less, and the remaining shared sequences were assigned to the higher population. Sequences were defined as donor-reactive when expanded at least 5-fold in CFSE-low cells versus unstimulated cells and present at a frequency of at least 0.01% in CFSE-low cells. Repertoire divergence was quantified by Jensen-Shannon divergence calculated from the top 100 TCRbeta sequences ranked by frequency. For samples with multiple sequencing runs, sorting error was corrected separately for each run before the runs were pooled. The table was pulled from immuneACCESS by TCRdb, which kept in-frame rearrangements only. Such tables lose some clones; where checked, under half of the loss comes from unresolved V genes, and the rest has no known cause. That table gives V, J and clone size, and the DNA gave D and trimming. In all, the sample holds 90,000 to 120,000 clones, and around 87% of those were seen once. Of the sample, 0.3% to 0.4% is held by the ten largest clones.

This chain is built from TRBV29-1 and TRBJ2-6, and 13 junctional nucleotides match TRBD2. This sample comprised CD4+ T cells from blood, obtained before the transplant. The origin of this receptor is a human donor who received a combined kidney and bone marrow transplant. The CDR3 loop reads CSVLAGGPGANVLTF. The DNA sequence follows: TGCAGCGTACTAGCGGGGGGGCCTGGGGCCAACGTCCTGACTTTC.